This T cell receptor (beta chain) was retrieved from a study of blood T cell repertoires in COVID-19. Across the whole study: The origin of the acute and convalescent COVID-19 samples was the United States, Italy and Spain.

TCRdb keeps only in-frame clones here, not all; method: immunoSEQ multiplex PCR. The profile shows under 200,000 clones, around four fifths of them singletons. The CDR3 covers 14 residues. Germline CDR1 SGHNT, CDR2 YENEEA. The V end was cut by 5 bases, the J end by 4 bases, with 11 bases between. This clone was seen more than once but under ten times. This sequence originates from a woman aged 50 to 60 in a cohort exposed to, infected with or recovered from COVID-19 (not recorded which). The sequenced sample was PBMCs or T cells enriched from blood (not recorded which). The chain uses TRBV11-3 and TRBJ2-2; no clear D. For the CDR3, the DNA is TGTGCCAGCAGCCTGGGCAGCTCCACCGGGGAGCTGTTTTTT. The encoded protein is CASSLGSSTGELFF.